The source of this T cell receptor (beta chain) is a study of blood T cell repertoires in COVID-19. Study-wide context: Samples came from the United States, Italy and Spain, spanning acute and convalescent COVID-19. PBMCs, B-cell-depleted T cells, or T cells were the source of the cDNA or gDNA that made up the material.

As originally analysed: It was from reference gene primer amplification that nucleated cell counts were estimated. TCRdb's table, derived via immunoSEQ multiplex PCR, lists solely in-frame clones and lacks some. The D gene and trimming were derived from the DNA, and the V and J assignments and clone size from that table. The table records under 200,000 clones, roughly 84% of them present only once. After removal of 2 bases from V and 4 bases from J, the junction contained 13 bases not matched to a gene. The CDR3 is 16 amino acids. CDR1 is GTSNPN, CDR2 SVGIG, per germline (reference sequence). The sequence derives from a woman older than 75 with acute or convalescent COVID-19. The chain joins TRBV30 to TRBJ1-1; TRBD1 agrees at 7 bases. Sequenced: peripheral blood. The DNA for the CDR3 is TGTGCCTGGAGTATAACGGACAGGCCAAGGAGCACTGAAGCTTTCTTT. Translated: CAWSITDRPRSTEAFF. The full variable domain, in which reference TRBV30 and TRBJ1-1 provide the parts outside the CDR3, is SQTIHQWPATLVQPVGSPLSLECTVEGTSNPNLYWYRQAAGRGLQLLFYSVGIGQISSEVPQNLSASRPQDRQFILSSKKLLLSDSGFYLCAWSITDRPRSTEAFFGQGTRLTVV.